This T cell receptor (beta chain) was captured in a study of blood T cell repertoires in COVID-19 (dated by TCRdb to about 2020). Context from the whole study: The collaborator samples originated in the United States, Italy and Spain and spanned the acute and convalescent phases of COVID-19. Nearly every sample came with metadata listing a de-identified subject ID, COVID-19 status, age in years and sex. The dataset comprised deeply sampled blood TCRbeta repertoires from subjects exposed to, actively infected with, or recovered from COVID-19. Samples were obtained from the ongoing ImmuneRACE study (first 160 participants) and from 1,254 subjects provided by 6 global collaborators. A freely available public database, intended as a resource for researchers studying the immune response to SARS-CoV-2, is where the repertoires were released. The prospective study material was composed of cDNA or gDNA derived from T cells, B-cell-depleted T cells, or PBMCs. HLA class I and class II types, where available, came from metadata supplied by the sample provider rather than from assay-based typing.

In Seattle, one collaborating source enrolled patients while the infection was active and tracked those patients longitudinally over the course of disease. Collaborating institutions collected whole blood in K2EDTA tubes following their own protocols. For TCRbeta analysis, collaborator samples were shipped as frozen whole blood, as isolated PBMCs, or as DNA extracted from either sample type. Summary of the overall study and its limitations: How much clinical and demographic metadata was included differed by source and by participant, and the metadata was provided uncurated.

Regarding this clone: Its specific antigen is unknown. No per-base quality is available; no much larger clone lies one base away. Other DNA sequences within the sample encode an identical CDR3.

TCRbeta CDR3 regions were amplified from genomic DNA by means of the immunoSEQ Assay, a bias-controlled multiplex PCR. The original methods were these. Nucleated cell counts per sample were estimated from amplification of reference gene primers within the assay. To quantify the absolute abundance of each unique TCRbeta CDR3 rearrangement, sequence reads were collapsed and filtered. For each sample, productive Simpson clonality was calculated by taking the square root of Simpson's diversity index across productive rearrangements. TCRdb holds this immuneACCESS table with in-frame rearrangements only. Some clones are missing; in checked studies, unresolved V genes explain under half, and the rest has no known cause. V and J calls and clone size come straight from that table; D and trimming were deduced from the DNA. The sample profile shows roughly 180,000 clones; less than 85% of them were found once. The leading ten clones occupy 8% to 8.5% of the sample.

CDR1 LNHDA and CDR2 SQIVND are derived from the germline V gene (reference sequence). Trimming removed 3 bases from V and 2 bases from J; the gene matches leave 1 base unexplained. From its cysteine to its phenylalanine, the CDR3 spans 14 amino acids. Solely the CDR3 DNA is kept, with 42 bases framed from the first base. This chain is built from TRBV19 and TRBJ2-7, and TRBD2 aligns with 10 junction nucleotides. Input material: peripheral blood. This TCR came from a woman aged 60-70 years with COVID-19, enrolled during active disease. The DNA sequence is as follows: TGTGCCAGTAGTATCCTAGCGGGGGCCTACGAGCAGTACTTC. This gives the protein CASSILAGAYEQYF.